These 8 T cell receptor beta chains came from one sample sequenced in a study of beta chain features in type 1 diabetes. Every bit of the isolated RNA underwent reverse transcription, so sequencing read expressed TCRB transcripts. Data came from immunoSEQ multiplex PCR; TCRdb stores just in-frame clones and leaves some out. Here the sample spans just under 150,000 clones, more than 9% being singletons. Input material: naive CD4+ T cells from blood. The receptors here all came from a man younger than 30 in good health.

The chain links TRBV4-1 to TRBJ2-5, with TRBD1 as a possible D gene (6 bases). The CDR3 is 14 residues long. V was shortened by 2 bases and J by 3 bases, with 10 bases between the two germline ends. The germline CDR1 and CDR2 sequences are MGHRA and YSYEKL. In DNA, the CDR3 is TGCGCCAGCAGCCAACCGGGACAAAAAGAGACCCAGTACTTC. Translated: CASSQPGQKETQYF.

The CDR3 protein is CASSTGTQPQHF. CDR3 DNA sequence: TGTGCCAGCAGTACAGGGACTCAGCCCCAGCATTTT. The rearrangement joins TRBV2 to TRBJ1-5; tentative D call: TRBD1 (6 bases). Germline V gene sequence: CDR1 SNHLY, CDR2 FYNNEI. Trimming left V 5 bases short and J 6 bases short, with 8 bases between. This CDR3 region has 12 residues.

This clone was seen only a few times. The chain links TRBV6-5 to TRBJ2-1; D may be TRBD1 (6 bases). V was trimmed by 2 bases and J by 7 bases, leaving 6 bases between them. The length of the CDR3 is 12 residues. Germline V gene data show CDR1 as MNHEY and CDR2 as SVGAGI. The CDR3 bases are TGTGCCAGCAGTTACAGGGGGAATGAGCAGTTCTTC. Translating gives CASSYRGNEQFF.

This clone was recorded at least ten times. V is TRBV7-2 and J is TRBJ1-2; no reliable D call. V was cut by 5 bases and J by 8 bases, with 12 bases left in between. Germline-derived CDR1 and CDR2 are SGHTA and FQGNSA. The CDR3 extends over 12 amino acids. For the CDR3, the DNA is TGTGCCAGCAGCCTACTCTCAGGCGGCTACACCTTC. Its protein is CASSLLSGGYTF. Full variable domain (outside the CDR3, taken from reference TRBV7-2 and TRBJ1-2): GAGVSQSPSNKVTEKGKDVELRCDPISGHTALYWYRQSLGQGLEFLIYFQGNSAPDKSGLPSDRFSAERTGGSVSTLTIQRTQQEDSAVYLCASSLLSGGYTFGSGTRLTVV.

This clone was seen a handful of times. DNA for the CDR3: TGTGCCAGCAGCGTTAGGGGACAGAGCACAGATACGCAGTATTTT. Translation: CASSVRGQSTDTQYF. The chain joins TRBV9 to TRBJ2-3; TRBD1 aligns across 7 bases. The V segment lost 2 bases and the J segment 0 bases; nucleotides outside the gene matches: 3. The CDR3 length is 15 residues. Germline CDR1 is SGDLS and CDR2 is YYNGEE.

This rearrangement joins TRBV28 to TRBJ1-3; no clear D. Per the germline V gene, CDR1 is MDHEN and CDR2 is SYDVKM. The length of the CDR3 is 14 residues. V lost 7 bases and J lost 0, with 10 bases in between. CDR3 DNA: TGTGCCAGCATTGACGGGAGCTCTGGAAACACCATATATTTT. Protein: CASIDGSSGNTIYF.

This clone was picked up a small number of times. V usage is TRBV7-9 and J usage is TRBJ2-5, with TRBD2 identical over 14 bases. The CDR3 runs 15 residues. The germline CDR1 and CDR2 sequences are SEHNR and FQNEAQ (reference sequence). Losses at the gene ends were 5 bases for V and 11 bases for J; bases not matched to a gene: 10. In DNA form, the CDR3 reads TGTGCCAGCAGCCCTGCCGGACTAGCGGGGGGTCGTCAGTACTTC. Encoded protein: CASSPAGLAGGRQYF.

This clone came up a few times. CDR3: CASSTDNSYEQYF. CDR3 nucleotide sequence: TGCGCCAGCAGCACGGACAACTCCTACGAGCAGTACTTC. The chain is built from TRBV5-1 and TRBJ2-7; D possibly corresponds to TRBD1 (5 bases). Germline V gene lookup returns CDR1 SGHRS and CDR2 YFSETQ. The CDR3 runs to 13 residues. V lost 4 bases and J 0 bases, leaving 8 bases between the germline ends.